This paragraph covers one TCR beta chain sequence. Its specificity is not known. Both 60 Vbeta primers and 13 Jbeta primers went into the PCR. Assay: immunoSEQ multiplex PCR; the TCRdb copy retains only in-frame clones and omits some. The sample yields around 200,000 clones, 70% to 85% seen once. The record originates from a study of cytomegalovirus exposure and HLA in healthy donors. Whole-study results and caveats: The availability of immune exposure information extended only to CMV serostatus. Most CMV-associated TCR beta chains were later found to appear HLA-restricted.

Material: PBMCs. The sequence derives from a middle-aged man in good health and CMV-seronegative.

The CDR3: CASSSTNEQYF. Written as DNA, the CDR3 is TGTGCCAGCAGTTCGACAAACGAGCAGTACTTC. The J gene is TRBJ2-7, the V gene TRBV27, with D uncertain. Trimming pared 4 bases from V and 5 bases from J, leaving 6 bases between. Germline CDR1 and CDR2: MNHEY and SMNVEV (reference sequence). This CDR3 spans 11 amino acids.